This TCR beta chain was identified during a study of blood T cells in healthy people across ages. This clonotype was recorded a few times. The second PCR ran roughly 6 to 12 cycles with a sample-barcoded 5' primer and J-beta primers. One entry per CDR3 protein, called by TCRdb with MiXCR from the 5' RACE reads. The repertoire holds about 1.4 million distinct CDR3 sequences, with approximately 63% as singletons. The V end was cut by 2 bases, the J end by 0 bases, with 12 bases between. CDR1 is MNHNS, CDR2 SASEGT, per germline. The CDR3 consists of 16 residues. Material: blood. The chain recombines TRBV6-1 with TRBJ2-3, with D perhaps matching TRBD1 or TRBD2 (6 bases each). This clonotype was obtained from a man aged 18 to 29 in good health. CDR3 DNA sequence: TGTGCCAGCAGTGAATTTCGGGGGCATAGCACAGATACGCAGTATTTT. Its protein product is CASSEFRGHSTDTQYF.